The clone carrying this T cell receptor (beta chain) was counted at least ten times. What it binds is unknown. Blood was drawn at first hyperthyroidism diagnosis, before any ophthalmopathy symptoms. Amplification targeted TCR beta CDR3 regions from RNA transcripts. Carried out on the TCR CDR3, a first-round RT-PCR used the HTBI primer set. TCRdb itself ran the multiplex PCR reads through MiXCR, one entry per CDR3 protein. The sample holds under 350,000 distinct CDR3 sequences; around a quarter are singletons and the top ten take about 30%. This specimen belongs to a study of T cells in Graves' hyperthyroidism and ophthalmopathy. Points from the study as a whole: A model built on 13 V-J features separated ophthalmopathy from stable hyperthyroidism. Expanded thyroid clonotypes (above 0.001) were mostly also found in blood.

V lost 1 base to trimming and J lost 5 bases, with 9 bases between them. The CDR3 contains 14 residues. From germline, CDR1 is DFQATT and CDR2 SNEGSKA (reference sequence). V is TRBV20-1 and J is TRBJ1-6; D is possibly TRBD1 (6 bases). The sample taken for sequencing was blood. This sequence originates from a middle-aged man with Graves' hyperthyroidism that later progressed to Graves' ophthalmopathy. This chain's CDR3 is CSARVAGDNSPLHF. The CDR3 DNA sequence: TGCAGTGCTAGAGTAGCAGGGGATAATTCACCCCTCCACTTT.